The 25 T cell receptor beta chains presented below share a single source sample, sequenced in a study of cytomegalovirus exposure and HLA in healthy donors. 60 Vbeta and 13 Jbeta primers were used in PCR. TCRdb's table, derived via immunoSEQ multiplex PCR, lists solely in-frame clones and lacks some. Of roughly 150,000 clones detected, 80% appear once; the ten largest clones hold under 3%. Specimen: PBMCs. Every receptor here comes from a male donor in good health and CMV-seronegative.

This clone was recorded only once. The chain is built from TRBV7-2 and TRBJ1-1; tentative D call: TRBD1 (6 bases). The germline V gene has CDR1 SGHTA and CDR2 FQGNSA. CDR3 length: 15 residues. Trimming shortened V by 2 bases and J by 0 bases, and 10 bases separated the two germline ends. The CDR3 spells CASSLTGTMNTEAFF. The CDR3 nucleotides are TGTGCCAGCAGCTTAACAGGGACGATGAACACTGAAGCTTTCTTT.

This rearrangement joins TRBV5-4 to TRBJ2-1; tentative D call: TRBD1 (6 bases). Trimming removed 5 bases at V and 2 bases at J, with 17 bases between. This CDR3 has 16 residues. Germline CDR1 and CDR2: SGHNT and YYREEE (reference sequence). The CDR3 loop is CASRPDGTSAYNEQFF. In DNA form, the CDR3 reads TGTGCCAGCAGACCCGACGGGACAAGTGCCTACAATGAGCAGTTCTTC.

This clone was detected once. V is TRBV7-2 and J is TRBJ1-1; TRBD1 agrees at 9 bases. Looked up from germline, CDR1 is SGHTA and CDR2 is FQGNSA. V lost 5 bases, J lost 10 bases, and 5 bases stayed unmatched. The CDR3 runs 12 residues. CDR3 protein: CASSTQDRGAFF. The CDR3 nucleotides are TGTGCCAGCAGCACCCAGGACAGGGGAGCTTTCTTT. Complete variable domain (other parts from reference TRBV7-2 and TRBJ1-1): GAGVSQSPSNKVTEKGKDVELRCDPISGHTALYWYRQSLGQGLEFLIYFQGNSAPDKSGLPSDRFSAERTGGSVSTLTIQRTQQEDSAVYLCASSTQDRGAFFGQGTRLTVV.

The chain uses TRBV6-5 and TRBJ1-1; D gene uncertain. Trimming took off 5 bases at V and 0 bases at J, with 4 bases between the two ends. The CDR3 contains 12 residues. From germline, CDR1 is MNHEY and CDR2 SVGAGI. The CDR3 reads CASSTVNTEAFF. The DNA for the CDR3 is TGTGCCAGCAGTACAGTGAACACTGAAGCTTTCTTT.

V gene TRBV6-1 combines with J gene TRBJ2-2, with D maybe TRBD1 (6 bases). Trimming shortened V by 10 bases and J by 6 bases, and 9 bases separated the two germline ends. The CDR3 loop spans 11 amino acids. Germline CDR1 and CDR2: MNHNS and SASEGT. In DNA, the CDR3 is TGTGCCACCGACAGGCCCGGGGAGCTGTTTTTT. This sequence encodes CATDRPGELFF.

The V gene is TRBV6-5, the J gene TRBJ1-5, with D possibly matching TRBD1 (6 bases). V lost 8 bases to trimming and J lost 5 bases, with 13 bases between them. The length of the CDR3 is 13 residues. Germline CDR1 is MNHEY and CDR2 is SVGAGI. The CDR3 sequence is CASSNRVDQPQHF. The DNA for the CDR3 is TGTGCCAGCTCTAACAGGGTTGATCAGCCCCAGCATTTT.

The rearrangement uses TRBV29-1 and TRBJ1-5; 10 bases match TRBD1. CDR1 and CDR2 (germline): SQVTM, ANQGSEA. V shed 7 bases and J 7 bases; nucleotides not matched to a gene: 7. The CDR3 contains 13 residues. The CDR3 DNA is TGCAGCGCCGGACAGGGGGTAAAGCAGCCCCAGCATTTT. Amino acid sequence: CSAGQGVKQPQHF.

The chain links TRBV30 to TRBJ2-5; D gene ambiguous. The ends were cut back, 2 bases at V and 3 bases at J, with 10 bases in the middle. This CDR3 contains 13 residues. CDR1 is GTSNPN and CDR2 is SVGIG in the germline V gene (reference sequence). The CDR3 DNA follows: TGTGCCTGGAGTAAAGCCTTAGAAGAGACCCAGTACTTC. It encodes CAWSKALEETQYF.

J is TRBJ2-1 and V is TRBV30; D may be TRBD1 (5 bases). The CDR3 contains 12 residues. Germline CDR1 and CDR2: GTSNPN and SVGIG (reference sequence). Deletions cut 2 bases from V and 9 bases from J, with 11 bases between. DNA for the CDR3: TGTGCCTGGAGTAAGGGGTGGGGTGAGCAGTTCTTC. Residues: CAWSKGWGEQFF.

The rearrangement links TRBV27 to TRBJ2-6; D might be TRBD2 (5 bases). The CDR3 spans 17 residues. Looked up from germline, CDR1 is MNHEY and CDR2 is SMNVEV (reference sequence). V was clipped by 3 bases and J by 0 bases, with 12 bases between them. The CDR3 is CASSFVSVTSGANVLTF. For the CDR3, the DNA is TGTGCCAGCAGTTTCGTTAGCGTGACCTCTGGGGCCAACGTCCTGACTTTC.

This clone has only one observation. The chain recombines TRBV6-4 with TRBJ2-3; 8 bases map to TRBD2. With V trimmed by 5 bases and J by 4 bases, 17 bases remained unmatched. Germline CDR1 is MRHNA and CDR2 is SNTAGT. The CDR3 contains 18 residues. CDR3 loop: CASSLTHYPGRGADTQYF. The CDR3 coding sequence is TGTGCCAGCAGTCTGACTCACTATCCCGGGAGGGGCGCAGATACGCAGTATTTT.

J is TRBJ1-6 and V is TRBV12-5, with TRBD1 matching 8 bases. This CDR3 comprises 15 residues. V shed 4 bases and J 8 bases; nucleotides not matched to a gene: 7. Looked up from germline, CDR1 is LGHNT and CDR2 is FRNRAP. The CDR3 DNA sequence: TGTGCTAGTGGTTCCTCCCAGGGGGCCTATTCACCCCTCCACTTT. This gives the protein CASGSSQGAYSPLHF.

This rearrangement joins TRBV5-4 to TRBJ2-1; 9 bases map to TRBD1. This CDR3 comprises 15 residues. Germline CDR1 is SGHNT and CDR2 is YYREEE (reference sequence). Germline trimming cut 0 bases from V and 9 bases from J; bases unmatched to any gene: 7. The CDR3, as DNA: TGTGCCAGCAGCTTGGGAGGACAGGGGAGTCTTGAGCAGTTCTTC. Translating it yields CASSLGGQGSLEQFF.

This chain connects TRBV19 to TRBJ2-3, with D unresolved. V lost 5 bases to trimming and J lost 0 bases, with 12 bases between them. The CDR3 spans 15 residues. Germline CDR1 is LNHDA and CDR2 is SQIVND (reference sequence). CDR3 sequence: CASSSRFYSTDTQYF. CDR3 nucleotides: TGTGCCAGTAGTTCTAGATTTTATAGCACAGATACGCAGTATTTT.

The chain carries TRBV4-1 and TRBJ1-2, with a weak D call TRBD1 (6 bases). The CDR3 length is 16 residues. V was clipped by 0 bases and J by 5 bases, with 16 bases between them. CDR1 is MGHRA and CDR2 is YSYEKL in the germline V gene. The CDR3 sequence is CASSQDGGGQGYGYTF. The CDR3 region has the DNA TGCGCCAGCAGCCAAGATGGGGGGGGGCAAGGTTATGGCTACACCTTC.

The J gene is TRBJ1-5, the V gene TRBV2; 8 bases map to TRBD1. With 7 bases clipped from V and 5 bases from J, the junction kept 7 bases outside the gene matches. Germline V gene lookup returns CDR1 SNHLY and CDR2 FYNNEI. The length of the CDR3 is 14 residues. In nucleotides, the CDR3 is TGTGCCAGCAACCCAGGACAGGGCGATCAGCCCCAGCATTTT. This sequence encodes CASNPGQGDQPQHF.

A single count supports this clone. This sequence joins TRBV2 and TRBJ1-2; 9 nucleotides match TRBD1. CDR3 size: 14 residues. Germline V gene sequence: CDR1 SNHLY, CDR2 FYNNEI. V lost 6 bases and J lost 7; bases outside the gene matches: 9. The CDR3 loop is CASRETGTGSGYTF. CDR3 sequence (DNA): TGTGCCAGCAGGGAAACCGGGACAGGGTCTGGCTACACCTTC.

The J gene is TRBJ2-7, the V gene TRBV10-1; no clear D gene. The CDR3 is 16 residues long. Between the trimmed V and J ends, which lost 3 bases and 2 bases, there was a span of 17 bases. Germline loops: CDR1 WNHNN, CDR2 SYGVQD (reference sequence). The CDR3 DNA reads as TGCGCCAGCAGTGATCTCTGGCAGGCTGAGCCCTACGAGCAGTACTTC. This encodes CASSDLWQAEPYEQYF.

The chain joins TRBV10-3 to TRBJ1-2; TRBD1 matches at 10 bases. CDR1 is ENHRY and CDR2 is SYGVKD in the germline V gene. The CDR3 runs to 15 residues. The V gene end was trimmed by 2 bases and the J gene end by 7 bases; junction bases not matched to a gene: 7. This CDR3 is CAISEADRGQGGYTF. CDR3 nucleotide sequence: TGTGCCATCAGTGAGGCCGACAGGGGGCAGGGTGGCTACACCTTC.

This chain connects TRBV29-1 to TRBJ1-2; 8 bases are a match to TRBD1. The V gene's germline CDR1 is SQVTM and CDR2 ANQGSEA. The CDR3 runs 13 residues. The V and J ends lost 3 bases and 8 bases, in that order; junction bases with no gene match: 8. Here the CDR3 reads CSVEADRGRGYTF. The CDR3 nucleotides are TGCAGCGTTGAGGCCGACAGGGGAAGGGGCTACACCTTC.

The sample holds one count of this clone. J is TRBJ1-1 and V is TRBV4-1; D remains ambiguous. Germline V gene lookup returns CDR1 MGHRA and CDR2 YSYEKL. This CDR3 is 11 amino acids long. V was trimmed by 2 bases and J by 8 bases, leaving 6 bases between them. CDR3 protein: CASSQLREAFF. The CDR3 nucleotides are TGCGCCAGCAGCCAACTGAGGGAAGCTTTCTTT.

The chain's CDR3 is CATSRSRTSGGSGGYEQYF. CDR3 sequence (DNA): TGTGCCACCAGCAGATCCCGGACTAGCGGGGGCTCCGGGGGTTACGAGCAGTACTTC. The rearrangement links TRBV15 to TRBJ2-7, with 13 bases matching TRBD2. The CDR3 covers 19 residues. Per germline, CDR1 LNHNV and CDR2 YYDKDF (reference sequence). V shed 2 bases and J 4 bases; nucleotides not matched to a gene: 14.

This clone appeared once. The CDR3 nucleotides are TGTGCCAGCAGCCAGGACAGTTACGAGCAGTACTTC. Its translation: CASSQDSYEQYF. The V gene is TRBV5-4, the J gene TRBJ2-7; maybe TRBD1 (6 bases). From germline, CDR1 is SGHNT and CDR2 YYREEE (reference sequence). Trimming removed 4 bases from V and 4 bases from J, with 9 bases in between. The CDR3 extends over 12 amino acids.

This chain uses TRBV2 with TRBJ1-5; no firm D call. The CDR3 is made up of 13 amino acids. V was pared by 8 bases and J by 0 bases, with 8 bases between. Germline V gives CDR1 SNHLY, CDR2 FYNNEI. CDR3 DNA: TGTGCCAGCCGGGAGAATAGCAATCAGCCCCAGCATTTT. Encoded protein: CASRENSNQPQHF.

This chain links TRBV7-9 with TRBJ1-1, with 10 bases aligning to TRBD1. CDR1 and CDR2 (germline): SEHNR, FQNEAQ (reference sequence). Trimming at V came to 7 bases and at J to 4 bases, leaving 6 bases not matched to a gene. This CDR3 contains 14 residues. The CDR3 reads CASTPGDRGTEAFF. CDR3 sequence (DNA): TGTGCCAGCACCCCGGGGGACAGGGGCACTGAAGCTTTCTTT.